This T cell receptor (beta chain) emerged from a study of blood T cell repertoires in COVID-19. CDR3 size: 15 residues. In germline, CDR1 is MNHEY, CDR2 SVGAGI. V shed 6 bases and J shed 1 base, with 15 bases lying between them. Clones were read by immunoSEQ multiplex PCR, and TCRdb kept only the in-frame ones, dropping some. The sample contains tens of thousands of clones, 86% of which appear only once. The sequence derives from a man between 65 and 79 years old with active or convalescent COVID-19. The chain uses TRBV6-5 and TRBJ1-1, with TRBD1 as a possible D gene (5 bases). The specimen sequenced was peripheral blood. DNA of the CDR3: TGTGCCAGCAGGAATTCCCCCACAGGGAACACTGAAGCTTTCTTT. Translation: CASRNSPTGNTEAFF.